The rows below give T cell receptor beta chains drawn from one sample of a study of T cell clonotyping in hematopoietic cell transplantation. TCRdb's copy holds only in-frame clones and misses some; the assay was immunoSEQ multiplex PCR. This sample has some 12,000 clones; 85% to 90% occur once, and the top ten carry 15% to 20%. This material consisted of PBMCs, taken 100 days after allogeneic stem cell transplant. These receptors all stem from a female patient aged 55-70 years who had an allogeneic stem cell transplant from an unrelated donor, so the T cells may come from the graft donor. Some clones in this sample may be carry-over from other donors' samples. Each CDR3 is given with its conserved first and last residue. A D gene is named only where the DNA matches it firmly. The size field is filled for only some rows; it gives once, few, many or a size class.

D	V	length	size	J	DNA	CDR3
NA	TRBV14	16	NA	TRBJ2-2	TGTGCCAGCAGCCAACCTTTAGGAGGTCACACCGGGGAGCTGTTTTTT	CASSQPLGGHTGELFF
TRBD2	TRBV11-3	14	NA	TRBJ2-1	TGTGCCAGCAGCTTAGGACTAGCGGGAGATGAGCAGTTCTTC	CASSLGLAGDEQFF
NA	TRBV4-1	13	few	TRBJ2-7	TGCGCCAGCAGCCCCCCGGGGGTTTACGAGCAGTACTTC	CASSPPGVYEQYF
NA	TRBV5-1	15	NA	TRBJ2-5	TGCGCCAGTTCGATTTCACTCGGGGGGCGAGAGACCCAGTACTTC	CASSISLGGRETQYF
NA	TRBV9	15	NA	TRBJ2-3	TGTGCCAGCAGCTCGAGACTAGATAGCGCAGATACGCAGTATTTT	CASSSRLDSADTQYF
NA	TRBV27	15	NA	TRBJ2-3	TGTGCCAGCAGTTTCGGGAGCGGTTCGTGGGATACGCAGTATTTT	CASSFGSGSWDTQYF
TRBD1	TRBV2	14	NA	TRBJ1-2	TGTGCCAGCACGATCGGACAGGGGGACTATGGCTACACCTTC	CASTIGQGDYGYTF
NA	TRBV27	16	NA	TRBJ1-4	TGTGCCAGCAGTTCGGGTAGCGGGTTAACTAATGAAAAACTGTTTTTT	CASSSGSGLTNEKLFF
NA	TRBV7-9	15	NA	TRBJ1-4	TGTGCCAGCAGCTTAGCGGCAGGGTTGGGTGAAAAACTGTTTTTT	CASSLAAGLGEKLFF
TRBD2	TRBV6-6	15	NA	TRBJ2-2	TGTGCCAGCACAATAGCGGGAGTGAACACCGGGGAGCTGTTTTTT	CASTIAGVNTGELFF
NA	TRBV28	11	medium-sized	TRBJ1-2	TGTGCCAGCAGTTGGGGAAGCGGCTACACCTTC	CASSWGSGYTF
NA	TRBV7-8	14	NA	TRBJ2-7	TGTGCCAGCAGCTTAGCTGGGACATCCGGCGGGCAGTACTTC	CASSLAGTSGGQYF
NA	TRBV11-3	14	once	TRBJ2-4	TGTGCCAGCGGGGTCGCGGGGACCAAAAACATTCAGTACTTC	CASGVAGTKNIQYF
NA	TRBV27	15	NA	TRBJ1-2	TGTGCCAGCAGTTCCCTACAGGGACCTATATGGGGCTACACCTTC	CASSSLQGPIWGYTF
TRBD2	TRBV13	15	medium-sized	TRBJ2-1	TGTGCCAGCAGCGACCTAGCGGGTATGCTCGGTCGGCAGTTCTTC	CASSDLAGMLGRQFF
NA	TRBV7-9	15	NA	TRBJ2-7	TGTGCCAGCAGCGCTAAACTGCGGGTAGGGAACGAGCAGTACTTC	CASSAKLRVGNEQYF
TRBD1	TRBV28	15	NA	TRBJ1-5	TGTGCCAGCAGTTTAGCCGGACAGGGCGGACAGCCCCAGCATTTT	CASSLAGQGGQPQHF
NA	TRBV30	15	NA	TRBJ2-3	TGTGCCTGGACTAAAGTGACCACTAGCACAGATACGCAGTATTTT	CAWTKVTTSTDTQYF
NA	TRBV28	14	NA	TRBJ1-4	TGTGCCAGCAGTTCAAGCTCCGAAGGAGAAAAACTGTTTTTT	CASSSSSEGEKLFF
TRBD1	TRBV30	13	NA	TRBJ1-2	TGTGCCTGGAGCAAGGGGGCGAACTATGGCTACACCTTC	CAWSKGANYGYTF
NA	TRBV5-8	14	NA	TRBJ2-5	TGTGCCAGCAGCTTGGAGGCTGCTAGGGAGACCCAGTACTTC	CASSLEAARETQYF
NA	TRBV4-1	16	NA	TRBJ1-3	TGCGCCAGCAGCCAGATTGCCGGGACCCGAGGAAACACCATATATTTT	CASSQIAGTRGNTIYF
TRBD2	TRBV29-1	12	NA	TRBJ2-7	TGCAGCGTGACTAGCGGAAACTACGAGCAGTACTTC	CSVTSGNYEQYF